This TCR beta chain originates from a study of Graves' ophthalmopathy and Graves' hyperthyroidism. Other autoimmune diseases, uncontrolled infections, pregnancy and lactation each led to patient exclusion. Trimming stripped 6 bases from V and 6 bases from J, with 11 bases between. This CDR3 has 12 residues. The authors amplified TCR beta CDR3 regions from RNA transcripts. The first-round RT-PCR employed HTBI primers together with the Qiagen OneStep RT-PCR kit. A multiplex PCR was then performed as the second round. TCRdb ran MiXCR on the multiplex PCR reads and lists one entry per CDR3 protein. The sample lists almost 400,000 distinct CDR3 sequences; about 17% were seen once. Ten or more counts support this clonotype.

The sample was peripheral blood. The chain is built from TRBV12-3 or TRBV12-4 and TRBJ1-1; perhaps TRBD1 as D (5 bases). This receptor was identified in a woman between 18 and 30 years old with Graves' ophthalmopathy. The CDR3 DNA reads as TGTGCCAGCAGCCAGGGAAACCCTGAAGCTTTCTTT. Translation gives CASSQGNPEAFF.